This T cell receptor beta chain was observed in a study of T cell responses to AZD1222 COVID-19 vaccine. Sequenced by immunoSEQ multiplex PCR; TCRdb stores in-frame clones only, minus some. The data hold 140,000 to 150,000 clones, with approximately 78% observed a single time. With regard to this clone: The antigen remains unidentified.

Study-level findings and limits: Spike-wide coverage was observed for vaccine-associated CD4 TCRs, with dominant responses at 160-218 and 743-854. Baseline serostatus was positive in only six AZD1222 recipients. Spike-specific TCR breadth and depth both grew after two AZD1222 doses. In the spike-specific TCR repertoire, nearly half reportedly target unmutated variant regions.

The ends were cut back, 2 bases at V and 6 bases at J, with 17 bases in the middle. Germline assignment: CDR1 MGHRA and CDR2 YSYEKL. There are 17 residues in the CDR3. This receptor was identified in an adult in good health. The V and J genes are TRBV4-1 and TRBJ1-6, with a tentative D call TRBD1 (6 bases). The source was peripheral blood, collected on day 0 of MenACWY control vaccination. CDR3 sequence reads: CASSQKGQPSGNSPLHF. The CDR3 DNA reads TGCGCCAGCAGCCAAAAGGGACAACCCAGTGGTAATTCACCCCTCCACTTT.